A selection of T cell receptor beta chains follows, all from one sample in a study of blood T cell repertoires in COVID-19. Profiling relied on immunoSEQ multiplex PCR, and the TCRdb table lists in-frame clones only, not all of them. Of approximately 210,000 clones listed, around 81% were seen once; the top ten hold around 9%. The material sequenced was PBMCs or T cells enriched from blood (not recorded which). All receptors come from a woman aged 45 to 65 with acute COVID-19. The CDR3 runs from the conserved cysteine through the conserved F or W. Fields, in order: V gene, D gene, clone size, J gene, CDR3 protein, CDR3 DNA. D genes are given only for firm matches. Size tells how often a clone was seen (once, few, many) or the class of an expanded clone, and some rows leave it out.

V: TRBV12-3/TRBV12-4
D: .
size: .
J: TRBJ1-2
CDR3: CASSRAGAVTF
DNA: TGTGCCAGCAGCCGAGCGGGGGCGGTCACCTTC

V: TRBV27
D: .
size: .
J: TRBJ1-2
CDR3: CASSYLAVGGYTF
DNA: TGTGCCAGCAGTTACCTCGCGGTTGGGGGCTACACCTTC

V: TRBV28
D: .
size: .
J: TRBJ2-1
CDR3: CASGEGGYNEQFF
DNA: TGTGCCAGCGGGGAGGGGGGTTACAATGAGCAGTTCTTC

V: TRBV7-8
D: TRBD1
size: .
J: TRBJ2-7
CDR3: CASQGAASYEQYF
DNA: TGTGCCAGTCAGGGGGCGGCATCCTACGAGCAGTACTTC

V: TRBV18
D: TRBD1
size: .
J: TRBJ1-2
CDR3: CASSPPNEDRGTNYGYTF
DNA: TGTGCCAGCTCACCACCGAATGAGGACAGGGGAACTAACTATGGCTACACCTTC

V: TRBV30
D: TRBD1
size: .
J: TRBJ2-7
CDR3: CAWSAGQGFYEQYF
DNA: TGTGCCTGGAGTGCGGGACAGGGATTCTACGAGCAGTACTTC

V: TRBV7-8
D: TRBD1
size: .
J: TRBJ1-4
CDR3: CASSSGQGVVANEKLFF
DNA: TGTGCCAGCAGCTCCGGACAGGGGGTCGTGGCTAATGAAAAACTGTTTTTT

V: TRBV24-1
D: TRBD1
size: .
J: TRBJ2-2
CDR3: CATSDSRQGAYGELFF
DNA: TGTGCCACCAGTGATTCCCGACAGGGGGCGTACGGGGAGCTGTTTTTT

V: TRBV4-3
D: TRBD1
size: .
J: TRBJ2-4
CDR3: CASSQGDRGSPKNIQYF
DNA: TGCGCCAGCAGCCAGGGCGACAGGGGATCTCCCAAAAACATTCAGTACTTC

V: TRBV18
D: .
size: .
J: TRBJ2-7
CDR3: CASSPPSRGNEQYF
DNA: TGTGCCAGCTCACCCCCTAGCAGGGGTAATGAGCAGTACTTC

V: TRBV18
D: TRBD2
size: .
J: TRBJ2-1
CDR3: CASSRIAGGAYNEQFF
DNA: TGTGCCAGCTCTCGTATAGCGGGAGGGGCCTACAATGAGCAGTTCTTC

V: TRBV5-6
D: TRBD1
size: .
J: TRBJ1-2
CDR3: CASRGQGANGYTF
DNA: TGTGCCAGCAGGGGACAGGGGGCTAATGGCTACACCTTC

V: TRBV4-3
D: TRBD2
size: .
J: TRBJ2-5
CDR3: CASSPLAGGRETQYF
DNA: TGCGCCAGCAGCCCGCTAGCGGGGGGGCGGGAGACCCAGTACTTC

V: TRBV2
D: .
size: .
J: TRBJ2-7
CDR3: CASSVGQGARERYF
DNA: .

V: TRBV28
D: TRBD2
size: .
J: TRBJ2-5
CDR3: CASSPTGGQETQYF
DNA: TGTGCCAGCAGTCCCACGGGGGGCCAAGAGACCCAGTACTTC

V: TRBV6-4
D: .
size: .
J: TRBJ2-3
CDR3: CASSDRDNTDTQYF
DNA: TGTGCCAGCAGTGACCGGGACAACACAGATACGCAGTATTTT

V: TRBV29-1
D: TRBD1
size: few
J: TRBJ1-5
CDR3: CSVGDRVQPQHF
DNA: TGCAGCGTTGGGGACAGGGTGCAGCCCCAGCATTTT

V: TRBV28
D: .
size: .
J: TRBJ1-4
CDR3: CASLPRSTNEKLFF
DNA: TGTGCCAGCCTACCGAGATCAACTAATGAAAAACTGTTTTTT

V: TRBV9
D: TRBD2
size: .
J: TRBJ2-1
CDR3: CASSVGLADSYNEQFF
DNA: TGTGCCAGCAGCGTAGGTCTAGCGGACTCCTACAATGAGCAGTTCTTC

V: TRBV18
D: TRBD1
size: .
J: TRBJ1-1
CDR3: CASSPGLGTGNTEAFF
DNA: TGTGCCAGCTCACCCGGACTCGGGACAGGGAACACTGAAGCTTTCTTT

V: TRBV7-9
D: .
size: .
J: TRBJ1-1
CDR3: CASSQSHTEAFF
DNA: TGTGCCAGCAGCCAAAGCCACACTGAAGCTTTCTTT

V: TRBV7-2
D: .
size: .
J: TRBJ1-5
CDR3: CASSPRAGDNQPQHF
DNA: TGTGCCAGCAGCCCCCGAGCAGGGGACAATCAGCCCCAGCATTTT